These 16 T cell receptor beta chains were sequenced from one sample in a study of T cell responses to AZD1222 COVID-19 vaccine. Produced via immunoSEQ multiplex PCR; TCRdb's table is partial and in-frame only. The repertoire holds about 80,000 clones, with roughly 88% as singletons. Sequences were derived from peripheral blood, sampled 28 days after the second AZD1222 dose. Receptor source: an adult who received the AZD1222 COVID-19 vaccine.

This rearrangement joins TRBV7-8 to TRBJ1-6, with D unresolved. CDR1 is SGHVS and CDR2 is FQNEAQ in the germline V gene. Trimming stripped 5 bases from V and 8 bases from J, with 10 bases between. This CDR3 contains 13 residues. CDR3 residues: CASSRKEDSPLHF. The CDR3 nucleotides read TGTGCCAGCAGCCGAAAGGAGGATTCACCCCTCCACTTT.

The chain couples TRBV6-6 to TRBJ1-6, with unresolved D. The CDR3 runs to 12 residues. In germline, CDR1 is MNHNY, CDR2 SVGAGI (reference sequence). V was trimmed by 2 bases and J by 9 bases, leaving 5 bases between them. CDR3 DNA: TGTGCCAGCAGTTACGAGAGTTCACCCCTCCACTTT. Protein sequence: CASSYESSPLHF.

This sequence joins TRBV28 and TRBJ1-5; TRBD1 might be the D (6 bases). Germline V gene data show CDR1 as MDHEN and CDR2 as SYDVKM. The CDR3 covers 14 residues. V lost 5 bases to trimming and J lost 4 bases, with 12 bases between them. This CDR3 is CASSGGQRNQPQHF. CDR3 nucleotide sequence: TGTGCCAGCAGTGGAGGACAGAGGAATCAGCCCCAGCATTTT.

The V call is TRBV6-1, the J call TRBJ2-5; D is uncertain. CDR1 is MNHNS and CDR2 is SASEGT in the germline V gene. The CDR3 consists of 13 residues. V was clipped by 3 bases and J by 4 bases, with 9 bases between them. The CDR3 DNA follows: TGTGCCAGCAGTGACCTGATCCTAGAGACCCAGTACTTC. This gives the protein CASSDLILETQYF.

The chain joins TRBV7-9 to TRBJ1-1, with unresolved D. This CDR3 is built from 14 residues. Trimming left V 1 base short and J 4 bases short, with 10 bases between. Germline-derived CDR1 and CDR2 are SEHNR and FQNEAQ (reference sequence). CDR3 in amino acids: CASSLDGVGTEAFF. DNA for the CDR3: TGTGCCAGCAGCTTAGACGGGGTAGGCACTGAAGCTTTCTTT.

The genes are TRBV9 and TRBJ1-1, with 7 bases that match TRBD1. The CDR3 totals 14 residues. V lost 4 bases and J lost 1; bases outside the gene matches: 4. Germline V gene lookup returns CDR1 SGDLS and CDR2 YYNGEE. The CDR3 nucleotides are TGTGCCAGCAGCCCCGGGACAGCGAACACTGAAGCTTTCTTT. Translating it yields CASSPGTANTEAFF.

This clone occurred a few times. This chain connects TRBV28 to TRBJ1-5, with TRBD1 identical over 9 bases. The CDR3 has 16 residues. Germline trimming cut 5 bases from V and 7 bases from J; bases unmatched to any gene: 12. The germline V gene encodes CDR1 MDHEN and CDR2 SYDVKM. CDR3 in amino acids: CASSLFPGQGAQPQHF. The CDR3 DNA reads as TGTGCCAGCAGTCTCTTCCCGGGACAGGGAGCCCAGCCCCAGCATTTT.

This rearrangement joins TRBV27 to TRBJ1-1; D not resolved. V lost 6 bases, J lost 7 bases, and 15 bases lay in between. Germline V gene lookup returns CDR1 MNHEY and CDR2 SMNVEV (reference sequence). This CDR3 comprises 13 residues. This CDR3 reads CASSPRGYFEAFF. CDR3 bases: TGTGCCAGCAGCCCCCGGGGTTACTTTGAAGCTTTCTTT.

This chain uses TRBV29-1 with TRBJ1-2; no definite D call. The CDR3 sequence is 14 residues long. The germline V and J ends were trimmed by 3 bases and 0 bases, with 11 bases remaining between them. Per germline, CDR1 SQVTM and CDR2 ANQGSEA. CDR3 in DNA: TGCAGCGTTGAGGGTACACTAGCTAACTATGGCTACACCTTC. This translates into CSVEGTLANYGYTF.

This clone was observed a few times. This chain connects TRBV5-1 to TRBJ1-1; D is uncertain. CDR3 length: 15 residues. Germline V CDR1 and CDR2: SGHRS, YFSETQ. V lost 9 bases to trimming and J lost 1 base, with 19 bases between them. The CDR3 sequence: CATTSGDGKNTEAFF. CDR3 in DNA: TGCGCCACTACTTCTGGCGACGGGAAGAACACTGAAGCTTTCTTT.

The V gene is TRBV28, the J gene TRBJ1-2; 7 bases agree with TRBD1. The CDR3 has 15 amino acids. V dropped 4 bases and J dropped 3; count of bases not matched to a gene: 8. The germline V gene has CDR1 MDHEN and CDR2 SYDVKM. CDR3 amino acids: CASSSPRGRYYGYTF. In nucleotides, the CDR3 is TGTGCCAGCAGTTCCCCAAGGGGGCGGTACTATGGCTACACCTTC.

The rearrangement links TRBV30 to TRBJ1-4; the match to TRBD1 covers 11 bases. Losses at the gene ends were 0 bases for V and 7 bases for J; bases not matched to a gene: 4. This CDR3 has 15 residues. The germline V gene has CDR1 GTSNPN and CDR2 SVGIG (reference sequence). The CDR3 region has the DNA TGTGCCTGGAGTGTACGGACAGGGGGCGGTGAAAAACTGTTTTTT. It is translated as CAWSVRTGGGEKLFF.

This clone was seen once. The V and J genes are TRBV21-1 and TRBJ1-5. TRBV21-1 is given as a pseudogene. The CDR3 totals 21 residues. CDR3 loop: CASSKLWLEHLIRSSNQPQHF. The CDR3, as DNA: TGTGCCAGCAGCAAACTGTGGCTGGAGCACCTTATAAGGAGTAGCAATCAGCCCCAGCATTTT.

The CDR3 DNA sequence: TGTGCCAGCAGCCCTCTAGCCTTCTTAGGGTACGAGCAGTACTTC. It yields the protein CASSPLAFLGYEQYF. This chain uses TRBV5-5 with TRBJ2-7; weak D call: TRBD2 (5 bases). The germline V and J ends were trimmed by 4 bases and 4 bases, with 18 bases remaining between them. Germline assignment: CDR1 SGHKS and CDR2 YYEKEE (reference sequence). The CDR3 totals 15 residues.

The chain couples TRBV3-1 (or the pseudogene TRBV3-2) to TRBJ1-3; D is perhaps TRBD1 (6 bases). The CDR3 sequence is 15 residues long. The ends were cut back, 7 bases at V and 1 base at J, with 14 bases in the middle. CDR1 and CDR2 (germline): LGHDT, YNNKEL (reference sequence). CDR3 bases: TGTGCCAGCACGACGGGGGCAGGGTCTGGAAACACCATATATTTT. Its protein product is CASTTGAGSGNTIYF.

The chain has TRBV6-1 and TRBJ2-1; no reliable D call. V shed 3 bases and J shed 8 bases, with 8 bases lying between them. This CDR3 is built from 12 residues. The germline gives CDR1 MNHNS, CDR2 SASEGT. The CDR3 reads CASSDSSHEQFF. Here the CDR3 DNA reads TGTGCCAGCAGTGACAGCTCCCATGAGCAGTTCTTC.